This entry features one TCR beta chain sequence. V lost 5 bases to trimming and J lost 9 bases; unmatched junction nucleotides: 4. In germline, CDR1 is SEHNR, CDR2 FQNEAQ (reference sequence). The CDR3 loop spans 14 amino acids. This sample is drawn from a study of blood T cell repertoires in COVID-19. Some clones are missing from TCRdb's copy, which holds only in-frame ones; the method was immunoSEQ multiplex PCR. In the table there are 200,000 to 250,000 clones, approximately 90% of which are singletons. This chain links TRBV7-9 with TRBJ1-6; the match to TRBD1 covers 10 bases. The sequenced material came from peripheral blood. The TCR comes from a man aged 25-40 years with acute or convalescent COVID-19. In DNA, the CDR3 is TGTGCCAGCAGCGACCGGGACAGGGGTTCACCCCTCCACTTT. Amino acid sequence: CASSDRDRGSPLHF.